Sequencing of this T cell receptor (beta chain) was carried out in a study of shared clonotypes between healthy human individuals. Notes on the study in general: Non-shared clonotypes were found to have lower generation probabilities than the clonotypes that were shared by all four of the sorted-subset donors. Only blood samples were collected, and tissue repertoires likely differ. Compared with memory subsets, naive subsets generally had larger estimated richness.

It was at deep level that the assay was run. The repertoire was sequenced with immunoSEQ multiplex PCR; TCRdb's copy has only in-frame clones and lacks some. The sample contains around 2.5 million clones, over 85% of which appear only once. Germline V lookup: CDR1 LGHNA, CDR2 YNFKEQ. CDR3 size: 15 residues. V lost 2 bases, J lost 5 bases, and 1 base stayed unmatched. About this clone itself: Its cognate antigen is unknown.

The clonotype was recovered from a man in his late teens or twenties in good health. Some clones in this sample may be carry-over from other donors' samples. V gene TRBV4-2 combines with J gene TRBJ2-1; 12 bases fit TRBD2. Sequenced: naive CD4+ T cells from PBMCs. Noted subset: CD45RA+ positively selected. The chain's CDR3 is CASSQPSGGDNEQFF. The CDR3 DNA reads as TGTGCCAGCAGCCAACCTAGCGGGGGGGACAATGAGCAGTTCTTC.